This paragraph covers one TCR beta chain sequence. Antigen unknown. The length of the CDR3 is 15 residues. Germline V gene lookup returns CDR1 GTSNPN and CDR2 SVGIG (reference sequence). Trimming stripped 2 bases from V and 5 bases from J, with 16 bases between. The data originate from a study of cytomegalovirus exposure and HLA in healthy donors. Study observations and caveats: In a later analysis, at a false discovery rate of 0.05, 15,000 to 20,000 TCR beta sequences matched HLA alleles.

Both 60 Vbeta primers and 13 Jbeta primers went into the PCR. Data came from immunoSEQ multiplex PCR; TCRdb stores just in-frame clones and leaves some out. The sample has tens of thousands of clones, and its top ten clones hold approximately 1.1%. This sequence originates from a woman under 40 in good health and CMV-seronegative. Sequencing input: PBMCs. This chain joins TRBV30 and TRBJ2-1; tentative D call: TRBD2 (6 bases). CDR3: CAWSPGAGFDNEQFF. DNA for the CDR3: TGTGCCTGGAGTCCTGGGGCGGGATTTGACAATGAGCAGTTCTTC.